This T cell receptor beta chain was retrieved from a study of identical twins. Notes on the study in general: In cord blood, abundant beta clonotypes had fewer insertions; memory showed no trend. Beta out-of-frame twin sharing showed a weaker excess. Its conclusions, products of cross-sectional statistical analysis, did not come from following the same donors.

This CDR3 has 13 residues. V shed 5 bases and J shed 0 bases, with 4 bases lying between them. CDR1 and CDR2 (germline): SGHDN, FVKESK. This clonotype was counted only a few times. The antigen remains unidentified. TCRdb independently ran MiXCR on the 5' RACE reads; one entry per CDR3 protein. Of roughly 190,000 distinct CDR3 sequences listed, more than 15% are singletons. This sample also belongs to another study, concerning T cells expressing NK-cell markers. According to that study: Several donors showed these clonotypes also leading the CD3+CD56-NKG2C+ fraction.

The receptor was derived from a woman aged 18-29 years in good health. The specimen was CD8+ T cells sorted from blood. The J gene is TRBJ2-2, the V gene TRBV14; D uncertain. Written as DNA, the CDR3 is TGTGCCAGCAGCAACACGAACACCGGGGAGCTGTTTTTT. This translates into CASSNTNTGELFF.